This TCR beta chain was captured in a study of shared clonotypes between healthy human individuals (dated by TCRdb to the early 2020s). In terms of the full investigation: A few men and a couple of women, aged 18 to 49 years, made up the cohort. For each donor, CD4 naive and CD4 memory were each given three plates, CD8 naive was given two plates, and CD8 memory was given one plate. The study deeply sequenced blood TCR repertoires of several healthy adults to estimate repertoire size and the extent of clonotype sharing between individuals. To increase sequencing depth and limit assay-specific biases, TCR repertoire library preparation and sequencing were carried out by different laboratories using diverse techniques. Between about 0.8 and 9.5 billion PBMCs per donor were obtained by leukapheresis. General findings and caveats noted by the study authors: Because the study included only a small number of donors, the genetic and exposure-history diversity represented was limited. Even with the large sequencing depth, rarefaction of the sorted-subset datasets indicated that sequencing was incomplete. Larger estimated clonotype richness was generally found for naive subsets than for memory subsets. Based on pairwise subsampling, the degree of clonotype sharing among donors was expected to be affected by sequencing depth. Sampling was restricted to blood, and TCR repertoires in tissue are likely to differ from TCR repertoires in blood. Higher generation probabilities were observed for clonotypes shared by all four sorted-subset donors than for non-shared clonotypes. Across several donors, about 4.5% of naive CD4, 3% to 4% of naive CD8, under 2.5% of memory CD4, and about 0.44% of memory CD8 clonotypes were shared.

The donors were healthy, HIV-negative adults with no recently reported acute infections or vaccinations. All donors were Caucasian adults living in Nashville, Tennessee, USA. CD4+ T cells were enriched through magnetic negative selection, after which naive cells were positively selected on CD45RA and the remaining negative fraction served as the memory subset. Blood was collected by leukapheresis, and PBMCs were isolated by Ficoll-Histopaque density gradient centrifugation and then cryopreserved in liquid nitrogen vapor phase. Purity and quantity of every magnetically sorted T cell population were checked by analytical flow cytometry. Each sorted fraction had its genomic DNA isolated and then quantified by UV absorbance on a Nanodrop 2000c. This clone turned up a few times. The antigen this receptor binds is unknown. Base-call qualities are not available, and no considerably larger clone is one nucleotide away.

Using the deep immunoSEQ assay, multiplex PCR amplified TCR CDR3 regions from genomic DNA. Extracted genomic DNA from each cell subset was distributed evenly across all wells of several immunoSEQ 96-well plates, and each plate was treated as a replicate. For sorted subsets, roughly 200 ng of genomic DNA, equivalent to some 30,000 T cell genomes, went into each replicate PCR. Purified libraries were quantified with a Qubit 3.0 fluorometer, sized on a Bioanalyzer 2100, and re-quantified with the KAPA Library Quantification kit. Each immunoSEQ 96-well plate was sequenced on its own single-read 150-cycle Illumina NextSeq 550 flow cell. The original pipeline was this. Because the immunoSEQ output held only junctional sequences and lacked quality scores, the filtering could not match the filtering applied to full-length reads. Sequences were annotated with PyIR, a Python wrapper for IgBLAST v1.9, using IMGT germline references to assign V/J genes and CDR3. Reads with weak V/J assignments (E-value above 1e-6), missing CDR3, stop codons, out-of-frame junctions, or ambiguous translated residues were removed. V3J clonotypes were defined as sequences sharing an identical inferred V gene, J gene, and CDR3 amino acid sequence. Percentage overlap between repertoires was calculated by dividing the number of shared unique clonotypes by the size of the smaller repertoire. Richness of each repertoire was evaluated using RTK rarefaction, the Chao1 estimator, and Recon v2.1 estimates of unobserved clonotypes. For all TCRbeta clonotypes obtained by the gDNA method from several donors, generation probabilities were computed with OLGA. TCRdb mirrors the immuneACCESS table, restricted to in-frame sequences. Some clones are absent from its copies; in checked studies, under half trace to an unresolved V gene, and the reason for the others is unknown. V and J calls and clone size are given by that table; D and trimming were obtained from the DNA. This sample comprises fewer than 3 million clones, 92% of them detected only once. The ten largest account for 0.3% to 0.45% of the sample.

The sequence derives from a man between 18 and 29 years old in good health. Some clones in this sample may be carry-over from other donors' samples. Sequencing input: naive CD4+ T cells from PBMCs. The intended sense of this specimen's cell subset or site label: CD45RA+ positively selected.

The CDR3 protein is CASSLPQGLGAFF. The DNA reads TGTGCCAGCAGCTTGCCCCAGGGGTTGGGGGCTTTCTTT. The chain is assembled from TRBV28 and TRBJ1-1; a tentative D match to TRBD1 spans 6 bases. For CDR1 and CDR2, the germline V gene lists MDHEN and SYDVKM. The CDR3 measures 13 amino acids from cysteine to phenylalanine. Solely the CDR3 DNA is kept, with 39 bases framed from the first base. Between the V and J ends, shortened by 6 bases and 11 bases respectively, the junction contains 19 bases.